The clone carrying this T cell receptor (beta chain) was seen a few times. Its matching antigen is unknown. The use of a sample-barcoded 5' primer and a J-beta primer mix characterized a second PCR of roughly 6 to 12 cycles. Via MiXCR, TCRdb re-called the 5' RACE reads, giving one row per CDR3 protein. The sample includes some 760,000 distinct CDR3 sequences, 20% to 25% seen only once; the top ten take roughly a tenth. Peripheral blood samples of 9 to 10 milliliters were drawn from each donor. Germline CDR1 reads SGHRS; CDR2 reads YFSETQ. The CDR3 consists of 14 residues. With 6 bases clipped from V and 2 bases from J, the junction kept 7 bases outside the gene matches. The sample is drawn from a study of blood T cells in healthy people across ages. General study results and limits: Diversity figures derived from one million T cells were judged to underestimate the true value. A conclusive naive versus antigen-experienced comparison was prevented by the unsorted PBMCs.

The same sample was also studied in work on T cells of mothers and their children.

This chain links TRBV5-1 with TRBJ2-5, with TRBD1 matching 7 bases. The TCR sequence derives from a boy younger than 18 in good health. Specimen: blood. CDR3 nucleotide sequence: TGCGCCAGCAACCAACAGGGACAGCAAGAGACCCAGTACTTC. Amino acid sequence: CASNQQGQQETQYF.